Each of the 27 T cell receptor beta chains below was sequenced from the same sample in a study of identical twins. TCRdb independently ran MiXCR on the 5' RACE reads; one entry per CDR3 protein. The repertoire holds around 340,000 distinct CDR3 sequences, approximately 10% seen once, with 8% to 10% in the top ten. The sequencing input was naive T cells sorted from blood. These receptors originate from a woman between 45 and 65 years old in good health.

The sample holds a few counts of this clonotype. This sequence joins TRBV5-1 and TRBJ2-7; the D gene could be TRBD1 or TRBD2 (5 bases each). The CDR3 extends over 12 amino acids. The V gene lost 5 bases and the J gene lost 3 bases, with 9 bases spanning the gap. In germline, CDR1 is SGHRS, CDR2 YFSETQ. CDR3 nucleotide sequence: TGCGCCAGCAGTGGGGACGGCTACGAGCAGTACGTC. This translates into CASSGDGYEQYV.

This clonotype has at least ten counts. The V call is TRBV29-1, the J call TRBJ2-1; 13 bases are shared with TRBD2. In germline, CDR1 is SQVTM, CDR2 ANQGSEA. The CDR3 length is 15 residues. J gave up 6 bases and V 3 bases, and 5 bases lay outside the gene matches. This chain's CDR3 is CSVEGRLAGGNEQFF. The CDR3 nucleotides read TGCAGCGTTGAGGGGCGACTAGCGGGGGGCAATGAGCAGTTCTTC.

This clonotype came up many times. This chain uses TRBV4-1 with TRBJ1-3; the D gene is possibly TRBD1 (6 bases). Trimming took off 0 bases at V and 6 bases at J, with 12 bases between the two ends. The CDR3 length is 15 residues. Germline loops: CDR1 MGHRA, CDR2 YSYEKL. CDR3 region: CASSQDAAGENTIYF. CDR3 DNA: TGCGCCAGCAGCCAAGATGCGGCAGGGGAAAACACCATATATTTT.

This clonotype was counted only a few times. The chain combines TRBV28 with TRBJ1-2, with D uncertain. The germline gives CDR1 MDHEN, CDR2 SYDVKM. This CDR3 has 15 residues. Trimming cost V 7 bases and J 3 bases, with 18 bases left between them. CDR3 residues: CASIVLGGKDYGYTF. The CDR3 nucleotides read TGTGCCAGCATCGTCTTGGGTGGGAAGGACTATGGCTACACCTTC.

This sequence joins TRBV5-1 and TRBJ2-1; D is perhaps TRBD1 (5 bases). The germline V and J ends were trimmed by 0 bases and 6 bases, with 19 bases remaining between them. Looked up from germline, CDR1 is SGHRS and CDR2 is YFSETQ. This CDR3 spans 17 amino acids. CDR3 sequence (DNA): TGCGCCAGCAGCTTGGCCCCCGTCCAGCAGGGCCCCAATGAGCAGTTCTTC. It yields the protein CASSLAPVQQGPNEQFF.

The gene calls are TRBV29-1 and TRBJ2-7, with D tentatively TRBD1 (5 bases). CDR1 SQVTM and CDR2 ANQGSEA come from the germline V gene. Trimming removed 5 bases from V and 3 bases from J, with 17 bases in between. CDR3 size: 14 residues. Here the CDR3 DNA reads TGCAGCGTTTCCTCCGACAGATTCAACTACGAGCAGTACTTC. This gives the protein CSVSSDRFNYEQYF.

CDR3 region: CATSDRGFYEQFF. The CDR3 bases are TGTGCCACCAGTGATCGGGGGTTCTATGAGCAGTTCTTC. V usage is TRBV24-1 and J usage is TRBJ2-1; D is perhaps TRBD2 (6 bases). CDR3 length equals 13 residues. The V end lost 3 bases, the J end lost 8 bases, and 10 bases lay between the germline ends. The germline V gene encodes CDR1 KGHDR and CDR2 SFDVKD.

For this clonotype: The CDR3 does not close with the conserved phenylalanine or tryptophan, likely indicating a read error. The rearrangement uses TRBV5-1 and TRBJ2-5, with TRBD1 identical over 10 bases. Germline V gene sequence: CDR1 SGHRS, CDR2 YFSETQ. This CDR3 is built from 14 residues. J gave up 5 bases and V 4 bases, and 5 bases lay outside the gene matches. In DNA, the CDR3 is TGCGCCAGCAGCCTCGGGACAGGGGCGGAGACCCAGTACTGC. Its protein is CASSLGTGAETQYC.

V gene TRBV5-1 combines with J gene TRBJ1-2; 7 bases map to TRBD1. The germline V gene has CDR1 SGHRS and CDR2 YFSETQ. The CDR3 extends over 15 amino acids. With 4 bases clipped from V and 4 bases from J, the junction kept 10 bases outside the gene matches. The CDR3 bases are TGCGCCAGCAGCCTGGGGACAGAAAATATCTATGGCTACACCTTC. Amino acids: CASSLGTENIYGYTF.

The CDR3 spells CSVDREWAYGYTF. CDR3 sequence (DNA): TGCAGCGTTGACAGGGAATGGGCCTATGGCTACACCTTC. The chain employs TRBV29-1 and TRBJ1-2; possibly TRBD1 for D (5 bases). Germline V lookup: CDR1 SQVTM, CDR2 ANQGSEA. The length of the CDR3 is 13 residues. The V end was cut by 3 bases, the J end by 4 bases, with 12 bases between.

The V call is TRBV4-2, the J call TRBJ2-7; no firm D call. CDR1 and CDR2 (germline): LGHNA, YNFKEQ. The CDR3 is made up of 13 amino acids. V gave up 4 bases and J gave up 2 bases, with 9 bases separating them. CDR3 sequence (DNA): TGTGCCAGCAGCCTTGGTCCACCCTACGAGCAGTACTTC. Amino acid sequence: CASSLGPPYEQYF.

CDR3 sequence (DNA): TGTGCCAGCAGCCCCCAGGCTAGCTACGAGCAGTACGTC. Translating gives CASSPQASYEQYV. V usage is TRBV7-9 and J usage is TRBJ2-7; no firm D call. Looked up from germline, CDR1 is SEHNR and CDR2 is FQNEAQ (reference sequence). Trimming left V 5 bases short and J 3 bases short, with 11 bases between. The CDR3 extends over 13 amino acids.

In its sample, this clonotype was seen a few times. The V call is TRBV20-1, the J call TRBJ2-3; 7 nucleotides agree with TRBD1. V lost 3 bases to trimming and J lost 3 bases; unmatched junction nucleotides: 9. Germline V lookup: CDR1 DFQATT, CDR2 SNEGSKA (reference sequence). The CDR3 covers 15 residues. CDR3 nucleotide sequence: TGCAGTGCTAGCAAAGGGGGCCCAGGGACAGATACGCAGTATTTT. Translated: CSASKGGPGTDTQYF.

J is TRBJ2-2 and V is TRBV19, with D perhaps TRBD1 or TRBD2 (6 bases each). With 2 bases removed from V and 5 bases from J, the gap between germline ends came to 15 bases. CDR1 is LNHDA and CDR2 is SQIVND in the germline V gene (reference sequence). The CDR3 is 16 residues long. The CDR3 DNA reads TGTGCCAGTAGTATAATATTAGGGGGGAGGACCGGGGAGCTGTTTTTT. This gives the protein CASSIILGGRTGELFF.

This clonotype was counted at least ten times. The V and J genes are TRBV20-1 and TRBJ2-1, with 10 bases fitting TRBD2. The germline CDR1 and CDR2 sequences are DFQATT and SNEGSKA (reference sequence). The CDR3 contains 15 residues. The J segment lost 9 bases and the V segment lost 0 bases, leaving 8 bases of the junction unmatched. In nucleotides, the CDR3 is TGCAGTGCTAGAGAAGGCCTAGCGGGAGCGGGTGAGCAGTTCTTC. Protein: CSAREGLAGAGEQFF.

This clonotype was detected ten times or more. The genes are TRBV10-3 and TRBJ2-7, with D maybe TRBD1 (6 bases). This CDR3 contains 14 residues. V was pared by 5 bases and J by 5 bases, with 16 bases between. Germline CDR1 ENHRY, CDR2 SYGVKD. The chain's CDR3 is CAISQTGLVNEQYF. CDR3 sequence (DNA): TGTGCCATCAGTCAGACAGGCTTGGTGAACGAGCAGTACTTC.

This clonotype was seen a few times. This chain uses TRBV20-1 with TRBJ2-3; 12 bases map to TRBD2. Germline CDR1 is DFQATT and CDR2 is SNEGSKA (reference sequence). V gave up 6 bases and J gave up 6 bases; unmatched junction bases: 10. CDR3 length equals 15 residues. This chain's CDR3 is CSATPLAGGGDTQYF. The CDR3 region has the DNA TGCAGTGCAACCCCACTAGCGGGAGGCGGTGATACGCAGTATTTT.

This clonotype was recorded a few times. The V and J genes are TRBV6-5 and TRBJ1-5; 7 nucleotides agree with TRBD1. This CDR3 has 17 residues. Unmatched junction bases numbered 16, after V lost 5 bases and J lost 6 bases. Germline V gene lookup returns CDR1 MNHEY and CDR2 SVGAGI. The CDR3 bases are TGTGCCAGCAGTCATCTCCAGTCACCGACAGGGAGTCAGCCCCAGCATTTT. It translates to CASSHLQSPTGSQPQHF.

As DNA, the CDR3 is TGTGCCAGCGGAGACAGGGCGGCAGATACGCAGTATTTT. It codes for CASGDRAADTQYF. The V and J genes are TRBV6-1 and TRBJ2-3, with 7 bases matching TRBD1. Germline values: CDR1 MNHNS, CDR2 SASEGT. The CDR3 sequence is 13 residues long. V shed 8 bases, J shed 4 bases, and the junction held 6 bases outside the gene matches.

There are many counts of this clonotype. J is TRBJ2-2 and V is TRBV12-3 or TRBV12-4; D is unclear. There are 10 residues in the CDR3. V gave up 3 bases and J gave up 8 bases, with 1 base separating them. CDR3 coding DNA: TGTGCCAGCAGTTTGGGGGAGCTGTTTTTT. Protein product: CASSLGELFF.

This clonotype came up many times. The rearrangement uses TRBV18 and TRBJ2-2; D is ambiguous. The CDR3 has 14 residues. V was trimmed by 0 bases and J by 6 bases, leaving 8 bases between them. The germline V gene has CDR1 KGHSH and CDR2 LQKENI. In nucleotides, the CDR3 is TGTGCCAGCTCACCACCGTCTAACGCCGGGGAGCTGTTTTTT. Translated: CASSPPSNAGELFF.

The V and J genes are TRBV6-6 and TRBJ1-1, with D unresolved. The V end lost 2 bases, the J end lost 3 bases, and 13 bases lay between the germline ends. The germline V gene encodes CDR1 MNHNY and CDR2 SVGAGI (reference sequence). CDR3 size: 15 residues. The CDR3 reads CASSYPGPADTEAFF. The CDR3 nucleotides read TGTGCCAGCAGTTACCCCGGACCAGCTGACACTGAAGCTTTCTTT.

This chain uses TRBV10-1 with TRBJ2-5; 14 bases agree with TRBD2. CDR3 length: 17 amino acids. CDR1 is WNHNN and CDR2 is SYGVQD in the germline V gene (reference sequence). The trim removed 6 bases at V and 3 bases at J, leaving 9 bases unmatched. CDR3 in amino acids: CASSIPGLAGAEETQYF. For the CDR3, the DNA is TGCGCCAGCAGCATACCGGGACTAGCGGGAGCTGAAGAGACCCAGTACTTC.

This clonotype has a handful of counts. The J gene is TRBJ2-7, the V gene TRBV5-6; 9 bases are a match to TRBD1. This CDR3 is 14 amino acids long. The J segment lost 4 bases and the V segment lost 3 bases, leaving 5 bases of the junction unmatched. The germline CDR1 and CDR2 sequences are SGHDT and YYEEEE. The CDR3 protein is CASSSPTGGYEQYF. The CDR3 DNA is TGTGCCAGCAGCTCCCCGACAGGGGGTTACGAGCAGTACTTC.

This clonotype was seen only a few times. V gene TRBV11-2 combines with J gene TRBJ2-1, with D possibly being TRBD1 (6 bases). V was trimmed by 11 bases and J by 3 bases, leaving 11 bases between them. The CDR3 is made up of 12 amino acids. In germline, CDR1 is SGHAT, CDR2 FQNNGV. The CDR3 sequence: CASRGNYNEQFF. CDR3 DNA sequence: TGTGCCTCTAGGGGGAACTACAATGAGCAGTTCTTC.

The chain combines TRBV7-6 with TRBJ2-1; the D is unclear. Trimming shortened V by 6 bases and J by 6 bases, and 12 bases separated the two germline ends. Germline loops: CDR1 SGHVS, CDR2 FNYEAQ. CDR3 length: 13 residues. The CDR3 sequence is CASSSPYSNEQFF. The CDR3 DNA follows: TGTGCCAGCAGTTCACCTTATAGCAATGAGCAGTTCTTC. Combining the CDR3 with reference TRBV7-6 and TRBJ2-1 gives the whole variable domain GAGVSQSPRYKVTKRGQDVALRCDPISGHVSLYWYRQALGQGPEFLTYFNYEAQQDKSGLPNDRFSAERPEGSISTLTIQRTEQRDSAMYRCASSSPYSNEQFFGPGTRLTVL.

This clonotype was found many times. DNA of the CDR3: TGCAGCGGAAGGGTGAACACTGAAGCTTTCTTT. Amino acids: CSGRVNTEAFF. This chain connects TRBV29-1 to TRBJ1-1; unclear D gene. The V gene's germline CDR1 is SQVTM and CDR2 ANQGSEA. Trimming took 7 bases from V and 0 from J, leaving 6 bases between them. The CDR3 totals 11 residues.